Listed below are T cell receptor beta chains from one sample, sequenced in a study of shared clonotypes between healthy human individuals. The table came from immunoSEQ multiplex PCR; TCRdb's copy has only in-frame clones and leaves some out. The data contain some 1 million clones, about 80% of them singletons. Sequencing input: memory CD4+ T cells sorted from blood. These receptors were collected from a man aged 18 to 35 in good health. Both conserved end residues are part of each CDR3. A D gene is named only where the DNA matches it firmly. Not every row has a clone size; where given, it reads once, few, many or a size class.

few TRBJ2-2 TRBV7-2 - TGTGCCAGCAGCCCGGGACTCAACACCGGGGAGCTGTTTTTT CASSPGLNTGELFF
- TRBJ2-7 TRBV18 TRBD1 TGTGCCAGCTCACCACCGGGTTTCTTCGGACAGGTTTCCTACGAGCAGTACTTC CASSPPGFFGQVSYEQYF
- TRBJ1-2 TRBV5-1 - TGCGCCAGCAGCGGGGGACCCACGGGGTATGGCTACACCTTC CASSGGPTGYGYTF
- TRBJ2-2 TRBV14 - TGTGCCAGCAGCCCTCAACGGGGGCGCACCGGGGAGCTGTTTTTT CASSPQRGRTGELFF
- TRBJ1-2 TRBV30 - TGTGCCTGGAGACTAAAGGGAGTCGGGGCGGGATATGGCTACACCTTC CAWRLKGVGAGYGYTF
- TRBJ2-5 TRBV2 - TGTGCCAGCAGTAGTCCCCTAAAAGAGACCCAGTACTTC CASSSPLKETQYF
- TRBJ2-2 TRBV29-1 TRBD1 TGCAGCGTCGACGGACAGGGGGCGACCGGGGAGCTGTTTTTT CSVDGQGATGELFF
- TRBJ1-5 TRBV6-6 - TGTGCCAACGGACAGTATAGCAATCAGCCCCAGCATTTT CANGQYSNQPQHF
- TRBJ1-5 TRBV7-2 TRBD1 TGTGCCAGCCCTTCTTGGGACAGGGGTCTGGGTCAGCCCCAGCATTTT CASPSWDRGLGQPQHF
- TRBJ2-6 TRBV6-5 TRBD2 TGTGCCAGCACCACTCTAGCGGCTGGGGCCAACGTCCTGACTTTC CASTTLAAGANVLTF
- TRBJ1-3 TRBV18 - TGTGCCAGCTCACCGACAGGTGATCAGAGCTCTGGAAACACCATATATTTT CASSPTGDQSSGNTIYF
once TRBJ1-6 TRBV25-1 - TGTGCCAGCAGAGGACCCACATCTGGAGGATCCTATAATTCACCCCTCCACTTT CASRGPTSGGSYNSPLHF
- TRBJ1-1 TRBV6-6 TRBD1 TGTGCCAGCAGAACCGGGACAGGTGTCACTGAAGCTTTCTTT CASRTGTGVTEAFF
- TRBJ1-3 TRBV5-5 - TGTGCCAGCAGCCCGTACAGCTCTGGAAACACCATATATTTT CASSPYSSGNTIYF
- TRBJ1-5 TRBV2 - TGTGCCAGCAGCCGAGGACTAAATCAGCCCCAGCATTTT CASSRGLNQPQHF
once TRBJ1-6 TRBV5-6 - TGTGCCAGCAGCTTGGGTCCGACTAGTTCACCCCTCCACTTT CASSLGPTSSPLHF
- TRBJ2-3 TRBV5-1 TRBD2 TGCGCCAGCAGCCCCTGGGGTAGCGGGGGCACAGATACGCAGTATTTT CASSPWGSGGTDTQYF